This T cell receptor (beta chain) was identified in a study of shared clonotypes between healthy human individuals. Background on the study: A donor's plate count was three for CD4 naive and three for CD4 memory; CD8 naive had two and CD8 memory one. Points from the study as a whole: Rarefaction gave evidence that sorted-subset sequencing remained incomplete despite large depth. The sharing of 4% to 5.5% of naive CD4 clonotypes was seen across a few donors.

The CDR3 has 13 residues. The V gene lost 3 bases and the J gene lost 3 bases, with 9 bases spanning the gap. Germline CDR1 is KGHSH and CDR2 is LQKENI. Template for every sorted-subset replicate PCR totaled approximately 0.2 ug DNA, around 32,000 T cell genomes. Produced via immunoSEQ multiplex PCR; TCRdb's table is partial and in-frame only. The data hold 2.3 million or so clones, with 93% observed a single time. On this clone: Its antigen is not known. The sample carries other DNA sequences with the same CDR3.

The rearrangement uses TRBV18 and TRBJ2-7; D uncertain. The sample comprised naive CD4+ T cells from PBMCs. The subset denotes: CD45RA+ positively selected. The receptor was isolated from a young man in good health. Some clones in this sample may be carry-over from other donors' samples. CDR3 nucleotides: TGTGCCAGCTCACCGGGAACATTCTACGAGCAGTACTTC. As protein: CASSPGTFYEQYF.